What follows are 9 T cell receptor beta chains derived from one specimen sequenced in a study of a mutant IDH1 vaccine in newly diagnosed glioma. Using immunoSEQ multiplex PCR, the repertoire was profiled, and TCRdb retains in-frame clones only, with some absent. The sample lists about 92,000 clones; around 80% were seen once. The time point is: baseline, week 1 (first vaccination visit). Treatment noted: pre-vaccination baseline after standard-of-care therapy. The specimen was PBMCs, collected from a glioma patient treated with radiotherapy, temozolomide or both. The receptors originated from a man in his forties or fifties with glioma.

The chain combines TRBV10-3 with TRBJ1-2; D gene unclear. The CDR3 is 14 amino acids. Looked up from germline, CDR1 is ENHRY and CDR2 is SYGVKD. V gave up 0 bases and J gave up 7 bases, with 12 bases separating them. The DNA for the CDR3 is TGTGCCATCAGTGAGTCGAGTACCCGCTTTGGCTACACCTTC. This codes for CAISESSTRFGYTF.

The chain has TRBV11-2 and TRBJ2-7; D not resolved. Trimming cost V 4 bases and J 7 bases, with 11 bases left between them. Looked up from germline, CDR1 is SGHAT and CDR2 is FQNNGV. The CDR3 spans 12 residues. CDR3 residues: CASSSSTWEQYF. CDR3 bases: TGTGCCAGCAGCTCCTCTACCTGGGAGCAGTACTTC.

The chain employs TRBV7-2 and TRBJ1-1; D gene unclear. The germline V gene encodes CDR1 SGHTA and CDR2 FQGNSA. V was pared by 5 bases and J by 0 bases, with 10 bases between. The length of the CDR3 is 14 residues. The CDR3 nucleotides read TGTGCCAGCAGCACCGGACGGTTGAACACTGAAGCTTTCTTT. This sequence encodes CASSTGRLNTEAFF. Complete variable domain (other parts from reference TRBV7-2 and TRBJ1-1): GAGVSQSPSNKVTEKGKDVELRCDPISGHTALYWYRQSLGQGLEFLIYFQGNSAPDKSGLPSDRFSAERTGGSVSTLTIQRTQQEDSAVYLCASSTGRLNTEAFFGQGTRLTVV.

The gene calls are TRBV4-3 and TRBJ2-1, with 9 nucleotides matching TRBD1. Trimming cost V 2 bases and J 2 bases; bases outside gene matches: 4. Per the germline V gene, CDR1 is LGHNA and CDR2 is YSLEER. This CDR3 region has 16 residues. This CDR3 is CASSQYRQGAYNEQFF. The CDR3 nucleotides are TGCGCCAGCAGCCAATACCGACAGGGGGCCTACAATGAGCAGTTCTTC.

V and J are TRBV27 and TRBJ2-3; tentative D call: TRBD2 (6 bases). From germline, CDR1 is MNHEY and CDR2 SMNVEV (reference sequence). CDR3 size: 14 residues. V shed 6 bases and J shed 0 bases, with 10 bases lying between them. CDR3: CASRRGISTDTQYF. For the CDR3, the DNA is TGTGCCAGCAGACGCGGGATTAGCACAGATACGCAGTATTTT.

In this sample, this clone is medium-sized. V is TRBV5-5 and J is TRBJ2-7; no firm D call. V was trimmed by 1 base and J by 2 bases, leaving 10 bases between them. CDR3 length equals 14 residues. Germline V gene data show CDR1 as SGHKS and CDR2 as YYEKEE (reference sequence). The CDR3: CASSLRPDAYEQYF. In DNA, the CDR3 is TGTGCCAGCAGCTTGCGGCCGGACGCCTACGAGCAGTACTTC.

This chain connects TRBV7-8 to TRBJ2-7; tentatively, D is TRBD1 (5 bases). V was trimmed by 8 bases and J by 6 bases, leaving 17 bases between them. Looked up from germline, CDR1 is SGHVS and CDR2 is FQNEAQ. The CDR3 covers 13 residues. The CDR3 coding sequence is TGTGCCAGCTCCTCCCCAGGGTCCCGCGAGCAGTACTTC. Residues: CASSSPGSREQYF.

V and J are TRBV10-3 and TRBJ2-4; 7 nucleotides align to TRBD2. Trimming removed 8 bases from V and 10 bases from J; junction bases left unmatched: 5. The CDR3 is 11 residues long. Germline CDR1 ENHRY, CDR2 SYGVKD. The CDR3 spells CAIGPGGIQYF. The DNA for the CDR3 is TGTGCCATCGGACCCGGGGGGATTCAGTACTTC.

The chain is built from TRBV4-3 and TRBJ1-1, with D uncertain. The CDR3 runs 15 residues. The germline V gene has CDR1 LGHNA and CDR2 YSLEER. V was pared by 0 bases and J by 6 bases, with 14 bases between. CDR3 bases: TGCGCCAGCAGCCAAGATCCAGTTTTCGTCTCTGAAGCTTTCTTT. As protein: CASSQDPVFVSEAFF.